This T cell receptor (beta chain) was obtained from a study of shared clonotypes between healthy human individuals. Some clones are missing from TCRdb's copy, which holds only in-frame ones; the method was immunoSEQ multiplex PCR. The table has 600,000 to 700,000 clones, 55% to 85% seen once. The sample consisted of memory CD4+ T cells sorted from blood. Subset denoted: CD45RA-negative fraction. This receptor was identified in a woman in her 30s in good health.

The CDR3 spells CASSEHPGTGEQYF. CDR3 coding DNA: TGTGCCAGCAGTGAACACCCAGGGACGGGCGAGCAGTACTTC. The chain employs TRBV6-1 and TRBJ2-7; D may match TRBD1 or TRBD2 (5 bases each). The CDR3 is made up of 14 amino acids. Germline-derived CDR1 and CDR2 are MNHNS and SASEGT. V was shortened by 2 bases and J by 6 bases, with 14 bases between the two germline ends.